What follows are 28 T cell receptor beta chains derived from one specimen sequenced in a study of T-cell reconstitution after alpha-beta-depleted transplantation in children. A TCRbeta library incorporating unique molecular identifiers was prepared. TCRdb redid the calling of the PCR reads with MiXCR, one entry per CDR3 protein. The sample gives around 70,000 distinct CDR3 sequences, 11% of which show up once; under 15% is in the top ten. Source: PBMCs, taken before TCRalphabeta/CD19-depleted stem cell transplant. Receptor source: a boy aged 10-17 years with acute myeloid leukemia, due to receive a stem cell transplant.

The rearrangement uses TRBV6-1 and TRBJ1-2; D is perhaps TRBD1 (6 bases). Trimming left V 6 bases short and J 4 bases short, with 21 bases between. Germline CDR1 is MNHNS and CDR2 is SASEGT. This CDR3 is built from 16 residues. The CDR3 DNA is TGTGCCAGCAGCTCACCTGGGACATCGGACTTCTATGGCTACACCTTC. Protein product: CASSSPGTSDFYGYTF.

This clonotype was observed at least ten times. This chain's CDR3 is CASSERTGEQPQHF. For the CDR3, the DNA is TGTGCCAGCAGCGAAAGGACAGGGGAACAGCCCCAGCATTTT. The chain has TRBV7-2 and TRBJ1-5, with TRBD1 matching over 9 bases. This CDR3 is 14 amino acids long. Unmatched junction bases numbered 6, after V lost 5 bases and J lost 7 bases. Per germline, CDR1 SGHTA and CDR2 FQGNSA.

The J gene is TRBJ2-7, the V gene TRBV7-9; possible D gene TRBD2, 5 bases. Trimming took 5 bases from V and 5 from J, leaving 19 bases between them. The CDR3 runs 15 residues. Looked up from germline, CDR1 is SEHNR and CDR2 is FQNEAQ (reference sequence). The chain's CDR3 is CASSGQRSQFNEQYF. The DNA for the CDR3 is TGTGCCAGCAGCGGGCAGCGGTCTCAGTTCAACGAGCAGTACTTC.

A remark on this clonotype: A much larger clone sits a single nucleotide away, making a read error possible. This chain uses TRBV25-1 with TRBJ2-2; tentatively, D is TRBD1 or TRBD2 (6 bases each). V was trimmed by 5 bases and J by 7 bases, leaving 14 bases between them. This CDR3 has 14 amino acids. Per the germline V gene, CDR1 is MGHDK and CDR2 is SYGVNS. CDR3: CASSPRGRSGELFF. CDR3 sequence (DNA): TGTGCCAGCAGTCCCCGGGGGCGGAGCGGGGAGCTGTTTTTT.

The table lists this clonotype with many counts. The gene calls are TRBV28 and TRBJ2-1, with D perhaps TRBD2 (5 bases). Trimming pared 3 bases from V and 6 bases from J, leaving 18 bases between. The CDR3 runs 16 residues. CDR1 and CDR2 from the germline V gene are MDHEN and SYDVKM. CDR3 amino acids: CASSLEASLLPNEQFF. The CDR3 region has the DNA TGTGCCAGCAGTTTGGAGGCCTCCCTACTCCCCAATGAGCAGTTCTTC.

This clonotype was picked up many times. The rearrangement joins TRBV20-1 to TRBJ2-5, with TRBD2 identical over 10 bases. The CDR3 runs 15 residues. V trimming: 5 bases; J trimming: 5 bases; junction bases outside the gene matches: 11. Germline loops: CDR1 DFQATT, CDR2 SNEGSKA (reference sequence). For the CDR3, the DNA is TGCAGTGCTCATTCGGCTAGCGGGGGTGGGGAGACCCAGTACTTC. Translated, it gives CSAHSASGGGETQYF.

This clonotype was seen repeatedly, ten times or more. The chain carries TRBV4-1 and TRBJ2-3; tentatively, D is TRBD1 or TRBD2 (6 bases each). Germline-derived CDR1 and CDR2 are MGHRA and YSYEKL. The CDR3 has 15 amino acids. Trimming took off 1 base at V and 2 bases at J, with 10 bases between the two ends. The CDR3 loop reads CASSQGGGSTDTQYF. CDR3 nucleotides: TGCGCCAGCAGCCAAGGAGGGGGGTCCACAGATACGCAGTATTTT.

This clonotype was detected ten times or more. The chain carries TRBV9 and TRBJ2-3; 8 nucleotides match TRBD2. Looked up from germline, CDR1 is SGDLS and CDR2 is YYNGEE. V was pared by 3 bases and J by 4 bases, with 4 bases of the junction left unmatched. The CDR3 sequence is 14 residues long. The CDR3 spells CASSDSGMADTQYF. The CDR3 region has the DNA TGTGCCAGCAGCGATAGCGGGATGGCAGATACGCAGTATTTT. The full variable domain, its missing parts supplied by reference TRBV9 and TRBJ2-3, is DSGVTQTPKHLITATGQRVTLRCSPRSGDLSVYWYQQSLDQGLQFLIQYYNGEERAKGNILERFSAQQFPDLHSELNLSSLELGDSALYFCASSDSGMADTQYFGPGTRLTVL.

At least ten counts were recorded for this clonotype. The chain combines TRBV12-3 or TRBV12-4 with TRBJ1-2, with D maybe TRBD1 (5 bases). The CDR3 has 16 residues. Trimming pared 5 bases from V and 2 bases from J, leaving 18 bases between. CDR3 DNA sequence: TGTGCCAGCAGTACCGGGACCCATTTTTTAAACTATGGCTACACCTTC. This gives the protein CASSTGTHFLNYGYTF.

This clonotype was detected many times. The genes are TRBV7-6 and TRBJ2-7, with D possibly being TRBD2 (6 bases). CDR3 length: 14 amino acids. Germline V lookup: CDR1 SGHVS, CDR2 FNYEAQ. Trimming left V 3 bases short and J 6 bases short, with 15 bases between. The CDR3 DNA reads TGTGCCAGCAGCTTTAGGCCCGCGGGGTCCGAGCAGTACTTC. Encoded protein: CASSFRPAGSEQYF.

This clonotype was detected ten times or more. This rearrangement joins TRBV5-6 to TRBJ1-2; D gene ambiguous. Germline V gives CDR1 SGHDT, CDR2 YYEEEE. The CDR3 covers 14 residues. V was pared by 1 base and J by 8 bases, with 15 bases between. CDR3 DNA sequence: TGTGCCAGCAGCTTGATCACAGTTCCTCGGGGCTACACCTTC. Translating gives CASSLITVPRGYTF.

The table lists this clonotype with a few counts. The chain is built from TRBV19 and TRBJ2-5, with TRBD1 matching over 7 bases. The length of the CDR3 is 13 residues. The J segment lost 2 bases and the V segment lost 8 bases, leaving 5 bases of the junction unmatched. Germline CDR1 LNHDA, CDR2 SQIVND (reference sequence). CDR3 sequence reads: CASAQGRQETQYF. The CDR3 coding sequence is TGTGCCAGTGCACAGGGGCGGCAAGAGACCCAGTACTTC.

This clonotype was seen repeatedly, ten times or more. This chain uses TRBV15 with TRBJ2-7; D is perhaps TRBD2 (5 bases). With 2 bases removed from V and 6 bases from J, the gap between germline ends came to 8 bases. The CDR3 has 12 amino acids. CDR1 is LNHNV and CDR2 is YYDKDF in the germline V gene (reference sequence). CDR3 DNA: TGTGCCACCAGCAGATATGGAGGCGAGCAGTACGTC. The encoded protein is CATSRYGGEQYV.

This chain uses TRBV29-1 with TRBJ2-2; D possibly corresponds to TRBD1 (5 bases). Looked up from germline, CDR1 is SQVTM and CDR2 is ANQGSEA. CDR3 size: 12 residues. Trimming stripped 4 bases from V and 5 bases from J, with 8 bases between. The CDR3 bases are TGCAGCGTTGGCAGGGTAACCGGGGAGCTGTTTTTT. This encodes CSVGRVTGELFF.

This clonotype was detected a few times. This chain joins TRBV20-1 and TRBJ2-1; possible D gene TRBD1, 5 bases. The V end lost 6 bases, the J end lost 4 bases, and 7 bases lay between the germline ends. The germline CDR1 and CDR2 sequences are DFQATT and SNEGSKA (reference sequence). The CDR3 sequence is 11 residues long. The CDR3 protein is CSATAYNEQFF. Written as DNA, the CDR3 is TGCAGTGCGACAGCTTACAATGAGCAGTTCTTC.

V and J are TRBV25-1 and TRBJ2-2; D might be TRBD1 (8 bases). Germline CDR1 reads MGHDK; CDR2 reads SYGVNS. V was clipped by 2 bases and J by 6 bases, with 13 bases between them. The CDR3 runs to 15 residues. The CDR3 nucleotides are TGTGCCAGCAGTGAAGTTACAGGGGGGGCCGGGGAGCTGTTTTTT. It translates to CASSEVTGGAGELFF.

This clonotype was seen at least ten times. The CDR3: CASSLRQNTEAFF. CDR3 DNA: TGTGCCAGCAGCCTCCGACAGAACACTGAAGCTTTCTTT. V gene TRBV11-3 combines with J gene TRBJ1-1; D is ambiguous. Germline V gene lookup returns CDR1 SGHNT and CDR2 YENEEA. This CDR3 has 13 residues. Trimming shortened V by 5 bases and J by 1 base, and 8 bases separated the two germline ends.

This clonotype has a count of ten or more. The gene calls are TRBV15 and TRBJ1-1, with TRBD1 identical over 7 bases. The CDR3 totals 16 residues. Germline CDR1 LNHNV, CDR2 YYDKDF (reference sequence). The V and J ends lost 1 base and 5 bases, in that order; junction bases with no gene match: 10. CDR3 amino acids: CATSRVSGRGGTEAFF. The CDR3 DNA reads TGTGCCACCAGCAGAGTATCGGGCAGGGGGGGTACTGAAGCTTTCTTT.

Many counts were recorded for this clonotype. The chain recombines TRBV27 with TRBJ2-1; D is possibly TRBD2 (5 bases). V shed 2 bases and J shed 0 bases, with 14 bases lying between them. Germline-derived CDR1 and CDR2 are MNHEY and SMNVEV (reference sequence). The CDR3 consists of 17 residues. The CDR3 loop is CASSLLMTGSSYNEQFF. The CDR3 nucleotides read TGTGCCAGCAGTTTACTAATGACGGGAAGCTCCTACAATGAGCAGTTCTTC.

The chain joins TRBV27 to TRBJ1-2, with 10 bases matching TRBD1. Looked up from germline, CDR1 is MNHEY and CDR2 is SMNVEV (reference sequence). V lost 5 bases and J lost 8; bases outside the gene matches: 11. CDR3 length equals 15 residues. In DNA, the CDR3 is TGTGCCAGCAGTGGTCCTCCGGGACAGGGGCCGGGCTACACCTTC. This gives the protein CASSGPPGQGPGYTF.

Many counts were recorded for this clonotype. The chain has TRBV5-1 and TRBJ1-2, with TRBD1 identical over 7 bases. V was clipped by 5 bases and J by 2 bases; unmatched bases: 9. Germline V gene sequence: CDR1 SGHRS, CDR2 YFSETQ. The CDR3 is 15 residues long. The CDR3 sequence: CASSYLPDRNYGYTF. CDR3 nucleotide sequence: TGCGCCAGCAGTTACCTCCCGGACAGGAACTATGGCTACACCTTC. The full variable domain, its missing parts supplied by reference TRBV5-1 and TRBJ1-2, is KAGVTQTPRYLIKTRGQQVTLSCSPISGHRSVSWYQQTPGQGLQFLFEYFSETQRNKGNFPGRFSGRQFSNSRSEMNVSTLELGDSALYLCASSYLPDRNYGYTFGSGTRLTVV.

This clonotype has a count of ten or more. This sequence joins TRBV28 and TRBJ2-1; 8 bases match TRBD1. CDR3 length equals 13 residues. The V gene's germline CDR1 is MDHEN and CDR2 SYDVKM. After removal of 11 bases from V and 8 bases from J, the junction contained 11 bases not matched to a gene. The CDR3 region is CAGGQGAGDEQFF. The CDR3 nucleotides read TGTGCCGGGGGTCAGGGGGCCGGTGATGAGCAGTTCTTC.

This clonotype was counted ten times or more. The CDR3 here is CASSQDRGTEAFF. Here the CDR3 DNA reads TGTGCCAGCAGCCAAGATAGGGGAACTGAAGCTTTCTTT. The rearrangement joins TRBV3-1 to TRBJ1-1; TRBD1 might be the D (5 bases). CDR1 LGHDT and CDR2 YNNKEL come from the germline V gene (reference sequence). V gave up 0 bases and J gave up 5 bases, with 7 bases separating them. CDR3 length: 13 residues.

The chain's CDR3 is CASSWPGGKNEQFF. The CDR3 DNA sequence: TGTGCCAGTAGTTGGCCAGGGGGCAAGAATGAGCAGTTCTTC. V is TRBV19 and J is TRBJ2-1, with TRBD1 matching 8 bases. The CDR3 is 14 residues long. V lost 5 bases and J lost 7; bases outside the gene matches: 7. Germline CDR1 LNHDA, CDR2 SQIVND (reference sequence).

Ten or more counts support this clonotype. The gene calls are TRBV28 and TRBJ2-3, with 9 nucleotides matching TRBD1. The CDR3 covers 16 residues. Germline V gene sequence: CDR1 MDHEN, CDR2 SYDVKM. The V and J ends lost 1 base and 0 bases, in that order; junction bases with no gene match: 2. The CDR3 region has the DNA TGTGCCAGCAGTTTATTTGGGACAGGGAGCACAGATACGCAGTATTTT. Translating it yields CASSLFGTGSTDTQYF.

DNA for the CDR3: TGTGCCAGCAGCCATTCAAGTCGGGTTTCCAACGAGCAGTACGTC. This codes for CASSHSSRVSNEQYV. This chain uses TRBV3-1 with TRBJ2-7; no clear D gene. With 3 bases removed from V and 5 bases from J, the gap between germline ends came to 17 bases. The CDR3 loop spans 15 amino acids. Germline CDR1 reads LGHDT; CDR2 reads YNNKEL (reference sequence).

This clonotype was seen repeatedly, ten times or more. This chain joins TRBV14 and TRBJ1-5, with no clear D. The germline V and J ends were trimmed by 1 base and 6 bases, with 7 bases remaining between them. The CDR3 length is 13 residues. From germline, CDR1 is SGHDN and CDR2 FVKESK. Written as DNA, the CDR3 is TGTGCCAGCAGCCAAGTCCTCGGTCAGCCCCAGCATTTT. This translates into CASSQVLGQPQHF. The variable domain in full, completed from reference TRBV14 and TRBJ1-5, reads EAGVTQFPSHSVIEKGQTVTLRCDPISGHDNLYWYRRVMGKEIKFLLHFVKESKQDESGMPNNRFLAERTGGTYSTLKVQPAELEDSGVYFCASSQVLGQPQHFGDGTRLSIL.

The table lists this clonotype with many counts. CDR3 region: CASSSLNVNEQFF. The CDR3 region has the DNA TGTGCCAGCAGCTCTCTGAATGTCAATGAGCAGTTCTTC. The V call is TRBV7-9, the J call TRBJ2-1; D uncertain. The germline CDR1 and CDR2 sequences are SEHNR and FQNEAQ (reference sequence). The ends were cut back, 4 bases at V and 6 bases at J, with 10 bases in the middle. CDR3 length equals 13 residues. Full variable domain (outside the CDR3, taken from reference TRBV7-9 and TRBJ2-1): DTGVSQNPRHKITKRGQNVTFRCDPISEHNRLYWYRQTLGQGPEFLTYFQNEAQLEKSRLLSDRFSAERPKGSFSTLEIQRTEQGDSAMYLCASSSLNVNEQFFGPGTRLTVL.